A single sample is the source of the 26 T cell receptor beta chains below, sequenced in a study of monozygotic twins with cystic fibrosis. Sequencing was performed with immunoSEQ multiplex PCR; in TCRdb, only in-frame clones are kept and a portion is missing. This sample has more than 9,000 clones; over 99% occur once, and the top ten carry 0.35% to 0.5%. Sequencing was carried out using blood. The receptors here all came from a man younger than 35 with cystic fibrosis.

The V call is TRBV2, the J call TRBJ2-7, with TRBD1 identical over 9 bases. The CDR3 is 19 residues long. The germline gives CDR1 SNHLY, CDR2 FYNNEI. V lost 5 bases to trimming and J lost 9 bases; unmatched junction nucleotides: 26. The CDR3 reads CASSSSPGQGISPTRGQYF. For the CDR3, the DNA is TGTGCCAGCAGTTCTAGCCCGGGACAGGGTATATCTCCTACGAGAGGGCAGTACTTC.

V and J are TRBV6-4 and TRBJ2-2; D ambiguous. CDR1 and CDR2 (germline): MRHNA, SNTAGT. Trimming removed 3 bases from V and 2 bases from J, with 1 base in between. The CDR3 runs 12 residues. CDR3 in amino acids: CASSENTGELFF. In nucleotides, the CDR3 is TGTGCCAGCAGTGAAAACACCGGGGAGCTGTTTTTT.

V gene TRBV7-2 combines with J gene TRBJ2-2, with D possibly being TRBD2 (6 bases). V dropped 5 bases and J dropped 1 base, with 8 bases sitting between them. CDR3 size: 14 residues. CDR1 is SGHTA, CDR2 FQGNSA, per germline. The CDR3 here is CASSRGMNTGELFF. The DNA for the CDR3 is TGTGCCAGCAGCCGCGGGATGAACACCGGGGAGCTGTTTTTT. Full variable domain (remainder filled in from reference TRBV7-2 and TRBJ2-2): GAGVSQSPSNKVTEKGKDVELRCDPISGHTALYWYRQSLGQGLEFLIYFQGNSAPDKSGLPSDRFSAERTGGSVSTLTIQRTQQEDSAVYLCASSRGMNTGELFFGEGSRLTVL.

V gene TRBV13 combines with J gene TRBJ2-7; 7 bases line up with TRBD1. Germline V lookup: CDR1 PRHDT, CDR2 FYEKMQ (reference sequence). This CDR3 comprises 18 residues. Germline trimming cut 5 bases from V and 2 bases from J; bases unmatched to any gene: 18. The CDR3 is CASSRSLGTVGHTYEQYF. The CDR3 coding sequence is TGTGCCAGCAGCAGATCTCTCGGGACAGTAGGACACACCTACGAGCAGTACTTC.

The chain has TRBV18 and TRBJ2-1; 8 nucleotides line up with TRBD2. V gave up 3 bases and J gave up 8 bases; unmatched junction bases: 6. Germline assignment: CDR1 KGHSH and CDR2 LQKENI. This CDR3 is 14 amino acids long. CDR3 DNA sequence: TGTGCCAGCTCACCTAGGACTAGCTCGCATGAGCAGTTCTTC. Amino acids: CASSPRTSSHEQFF.

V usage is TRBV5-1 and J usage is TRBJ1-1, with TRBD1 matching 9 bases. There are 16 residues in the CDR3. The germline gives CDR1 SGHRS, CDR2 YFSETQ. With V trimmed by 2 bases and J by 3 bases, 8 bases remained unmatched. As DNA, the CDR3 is TGCGCCAGCAGCTTCACAGGGGGCGCCGGGGACACTGAAGCTTTCTTT. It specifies CASSFTGGAGDTEAFF.

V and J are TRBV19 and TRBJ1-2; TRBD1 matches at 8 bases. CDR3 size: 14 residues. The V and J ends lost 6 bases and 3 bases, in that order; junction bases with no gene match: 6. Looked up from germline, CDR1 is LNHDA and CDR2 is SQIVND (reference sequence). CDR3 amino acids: CASRGDRRYYGYTF. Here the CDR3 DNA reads TGTGCCAGTAGAGGGGACAGGAGATACTATGGCTACACCTTC.

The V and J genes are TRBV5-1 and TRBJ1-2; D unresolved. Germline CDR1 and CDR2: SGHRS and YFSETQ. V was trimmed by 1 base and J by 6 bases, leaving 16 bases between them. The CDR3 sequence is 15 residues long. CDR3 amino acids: CASSLSVALGHGYTF. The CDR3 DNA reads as TGCGCCAGCAGCTTGTCGGTGGCATTGGGCCATGGCTACACCTTC.

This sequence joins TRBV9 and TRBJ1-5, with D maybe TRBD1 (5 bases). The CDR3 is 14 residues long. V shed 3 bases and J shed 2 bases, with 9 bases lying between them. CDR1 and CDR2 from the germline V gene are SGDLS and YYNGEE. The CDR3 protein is CASSALGGNQPQHF. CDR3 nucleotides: TGTGCCAGCAGCGCCCTGGGGGGCAATCAGCCCCAGCATTTT.

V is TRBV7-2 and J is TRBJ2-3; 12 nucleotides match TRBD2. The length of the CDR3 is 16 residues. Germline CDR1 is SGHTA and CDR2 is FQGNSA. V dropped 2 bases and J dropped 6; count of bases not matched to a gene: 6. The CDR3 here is CASSLWASGGVDTQYF. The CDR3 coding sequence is TGTGCCAGCAGCTTATGGGCTAGCGGGGGGGTCGATACGCAGTATTTT. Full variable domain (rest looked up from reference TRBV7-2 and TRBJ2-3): GAGVSQSPSNKVTEKGKDVELRCDPISGHTALYWYRQSLGQGLEFLIYFQGNSAPDKSGLPSDRFSAERTGGSVSTLTIQRTQQEDSAVYLCASSLWASGGVDTQYFGPGTRLTVL.

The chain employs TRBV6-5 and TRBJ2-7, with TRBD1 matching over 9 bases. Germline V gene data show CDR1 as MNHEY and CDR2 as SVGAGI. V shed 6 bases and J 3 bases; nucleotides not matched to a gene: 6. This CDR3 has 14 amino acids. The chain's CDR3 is CASRTGTGFYEQYF. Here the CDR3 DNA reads TGTGCCAGCAGAACCGGGACAGGGTTCTACGAGCAGTACTTC.

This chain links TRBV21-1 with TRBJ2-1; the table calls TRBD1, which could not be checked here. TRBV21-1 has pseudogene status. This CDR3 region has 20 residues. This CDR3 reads CASSRAPGQGAFSFHNEQFF. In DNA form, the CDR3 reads TGTGCCAGCAGCAGAGCGCCGGGACAGGGGGCCTTTTCCTTCCACAATGAGCAGTTCTTC.

CDR3 sequence reads: CASSLAGKYQPQHF. For the CDR3, the DNA is TGTGCCAGCAGTTTGGCAGGGAAGTATCAGCCCCAGCATTTT. The chain couples TRBV27 to TRBJ1-5; maybe TRBD1 (5 bases). Trimming stripped 3 bases from V and 5 bases from J, with 11 bases between. CDR1 and CDR2 from the germline V gene are MNHEY and SMNVEV (reference sequence). This CDR3 has 14 residues.

The CDR3 loop is CASSLGQTTYEQYF. CDR3 nucleotides: TGTGCCAGCAGCTTAGGCCAAACCACCTACGAGCAGTACTTC. The rearrangement links TRBV13 to TRBJ2-7; D is unclear. CDR3 size: 14 residues. V was clipped by 0 bases and J by 2 bases, with 8 bases between them. Germline V gene sequence: CDR1 PRHDT, CDR2 FYEKMQ (reference sequence). Full variable domain (missing parts from reference TRBV13 and TRBJ2-7): AAGVIQSPRHLIKEKRETATLKCYPIPRHDTVYWYQQGPGQDPQFLISFYEKMQSDKGSIPDRFSAQQFSDYHSELNMSSLELGDSALYFCASSLGQTTYEQYFGPGTRLTVT.

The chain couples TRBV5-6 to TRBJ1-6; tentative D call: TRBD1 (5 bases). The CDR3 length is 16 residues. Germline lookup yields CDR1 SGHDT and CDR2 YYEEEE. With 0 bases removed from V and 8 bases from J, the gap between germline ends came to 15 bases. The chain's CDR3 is CASSLGGTLLDSPLHF. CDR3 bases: TGTGCCAGCAGCTTGGGGGGCACCCTCTTGGATTCACCCCTCCACTTT.

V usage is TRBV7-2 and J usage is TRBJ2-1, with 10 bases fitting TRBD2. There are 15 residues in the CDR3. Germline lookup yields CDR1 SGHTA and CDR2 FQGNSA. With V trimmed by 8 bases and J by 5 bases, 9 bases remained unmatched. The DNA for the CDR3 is TGTGCCAGCCAACCGTTAGCGGGGGGCCACAATGAGCAGTTCTTC. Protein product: CASQPLAGGHNEQFF.

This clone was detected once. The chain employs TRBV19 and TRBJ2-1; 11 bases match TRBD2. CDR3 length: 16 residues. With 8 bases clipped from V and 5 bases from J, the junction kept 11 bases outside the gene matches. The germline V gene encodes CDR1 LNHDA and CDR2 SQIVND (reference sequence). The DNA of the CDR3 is TGTGCCAGTTGGGGGGTAGCGGGAGGGCCGGACAATGAGCAGTTCTTC. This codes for CASWGVAGGPDNEQFF.

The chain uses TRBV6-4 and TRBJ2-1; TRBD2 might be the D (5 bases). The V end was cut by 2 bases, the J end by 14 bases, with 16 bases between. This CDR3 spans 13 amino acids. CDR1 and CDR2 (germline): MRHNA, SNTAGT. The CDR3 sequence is CASSDPTGEPEFF. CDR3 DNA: TGTGCCAGCAGTGACCCGACCGGGGAGCCCGAGTTCTTC.

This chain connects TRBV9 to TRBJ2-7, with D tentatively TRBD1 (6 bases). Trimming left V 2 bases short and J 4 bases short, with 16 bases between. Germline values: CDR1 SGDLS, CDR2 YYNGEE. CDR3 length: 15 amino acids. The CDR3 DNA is TGTGCCAGCAGCGTGGGGGCGCGAGCGGTATACGAGCAGTACTTC. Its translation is CASSVGARAVYEQYF.

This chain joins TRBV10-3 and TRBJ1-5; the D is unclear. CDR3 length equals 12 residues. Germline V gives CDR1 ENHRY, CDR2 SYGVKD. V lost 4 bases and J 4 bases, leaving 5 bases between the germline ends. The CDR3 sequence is CAISAGNQPQHF. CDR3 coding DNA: TGTGCCATCAGTGCGGGGAATCAGCCCCAGCATTTT.

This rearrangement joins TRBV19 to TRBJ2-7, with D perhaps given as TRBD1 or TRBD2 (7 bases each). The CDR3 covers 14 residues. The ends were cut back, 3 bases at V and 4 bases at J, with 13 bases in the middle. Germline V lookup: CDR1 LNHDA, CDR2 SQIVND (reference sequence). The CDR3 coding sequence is TGTGCCAGTAGTATGTCAGGGGGAGGGTACGAGCAGTACTTC. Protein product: CASSMSGGGYEQYF.

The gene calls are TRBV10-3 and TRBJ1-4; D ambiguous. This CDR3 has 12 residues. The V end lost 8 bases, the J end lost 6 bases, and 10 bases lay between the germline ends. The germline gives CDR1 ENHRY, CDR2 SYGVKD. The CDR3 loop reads CAIAQPDEKLFF. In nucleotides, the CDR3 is TGTGCCATCGCCCAACCGGATGAAAAACTGTTTTTT.

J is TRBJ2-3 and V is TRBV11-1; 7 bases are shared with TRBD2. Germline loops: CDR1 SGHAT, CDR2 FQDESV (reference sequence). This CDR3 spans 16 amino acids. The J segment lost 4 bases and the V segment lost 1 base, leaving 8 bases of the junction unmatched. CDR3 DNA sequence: TGTGCCAGCAGCTTAGGTCGGCGGGAGCGGGCAGATACGCAGTATTTT. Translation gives CASSLGRRERADTQYF.

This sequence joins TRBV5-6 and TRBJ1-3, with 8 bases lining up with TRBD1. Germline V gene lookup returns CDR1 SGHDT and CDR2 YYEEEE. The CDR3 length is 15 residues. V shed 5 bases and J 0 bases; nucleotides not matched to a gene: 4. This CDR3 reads CASSKDRVSGNTIYF. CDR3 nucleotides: TGTGCCAGCAGTAAGGACAGGGTCTCTGGAAACACCATATATTTT. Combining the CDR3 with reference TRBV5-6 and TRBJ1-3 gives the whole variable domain DAGVTQSPTHLIKTRGQQVTLRCSPKSGHDTVSWYQQALGQGPQFIFQYYEEEERQRGNFPDRFSGHQFPNYSSELNVNALLLGDSALYLCASSKDRVSGNTIYFGEGSWLTVV.

CDR3 amino acids: CASSLVSPLHF. The CDR3 DNA reads as TGTGCCAGCAGCTTGGTATCACCCCTCCACTTT. The rearrangement links TRBV5-4 to TRBJ1-6, with D unresolved. The length of the CDR3 is 11 residues. Trimming took 0 bases from V and 10 from J, leaving 2 bases between them. Germline-derived CDR1 and CDR2 are SGHNT and YYREEE (reference sequence).

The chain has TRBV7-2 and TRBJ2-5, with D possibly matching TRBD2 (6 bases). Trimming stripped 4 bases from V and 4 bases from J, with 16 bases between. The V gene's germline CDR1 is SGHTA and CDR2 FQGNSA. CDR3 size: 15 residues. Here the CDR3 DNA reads TGTGCCAGCAGCTCCCTAGTGGGGGGTGGAGAGACCCAGTACTTC. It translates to CASSSLVGGGETQYF.